This paragraph reports one T cell receptor beta chain. The CDR3 runs 15 residues. The J segment lost 6 bases and the V segment lost 6 bases, leaving 10 bases of the junction unmatched. The sample comes from a study of Graves' ophthalmopathy and Graves' hyperthyroidism. RNA transcripts served as template for amplifying TCR beta CDR3 sequences. First-round RT-PCR relied on HTBI primers, and a second-round multiplex PCR came next. MiXCR, applied by TCRdb to the multiplex PCR reads, yields one record per CDR3 protein. The repertoire holds roughly 600,000 distinct CDR3 sequences, with 35% to 40% as singletons. New diagnoses, under 2 months' duration, and ages 18 to 65 characterized the hyperthyroidism patients.

The clonotype originates from an adult man with Graves' hyperthyroidism. The genes are TRBV12-3 or TRBV12-4 and TRBJ2-3; TRBD1 aligns across 9 bases. The sample taken for sequencing was peripheral blood or thyroid tissue (not recorded which). CDR3 loop: CASSFGTGRADTQYF. The CDR3 coding sequence is TGTGCCAGCAGCTTCGGGACAGGGCGTGCGGATACGCAGTATTTT.